The rows below give T cell receptor beta chains drawn from one sample of a study of blood T cell repertoires in COVID-19. TCRdb's table, derived via immunoSEQ multiplex PCR, lists solely in-frame clones and lacks some. The sample contains roughly 110,000 clones, over 55% of which appear only once. The specimen sequenced was peripheral blood. Every receptor here comes from a human donor with acute or convalescent COVID-19. The donor label of this sample is uncertain. Each CDR3 is given with its conserved first and last residue. A D gene is named only where the DNA matches it firmly. Part of the rows lack a size; the others show once, few, many or a class for expanded clones.

d_gene	v_gene	j_gene	abundance	CDR3nt	CDR3aa
.	TRBV7-2	TRBJ2-5	.	TGTGCCAGCAGCTTAGGCGGCTTCCAAGAGACCCAGTACTTC	CASSLGGFQETQYF
.	TRBV7-9	TRBJ2-6	few	TGTGCCAGCAGTACGGGGTCGGGAGGGGCCAACGTCCTGACTTTC	CASSTGSGGANVLTF
.	TRBV5-6	TRBJ1-2	.	TGTGCCAGCAGCTTGGTTGCGGTAGGCGGCTACACCTTC	CASSLVAVGGYTF
.	TRBV18	TRBJ2-7	few	TGTGCCAGCTCACTACCCGGGATCTCCTACGAGCAGTACTTC	CASSLPGISYEQYF
.	TRBV4-1	TRBJ2-5	once	TGCGCCAGCAGCCAACGTCCTACAGGTCTCCAAGAGACCCAGTACTTC	CASSQRPTGLQETQYF
TRBD1	TRBV9	TRBJ1-2	.	TGTGCCAGCAGCGTAGCTACTCAGGGGGCCTATGGCTACACCTTC	CASSVATQGAYGYTF
.	TRBV9	TRBJ2-7	few	TGTGCCAGCAGCCGAACCGACAGCTACGAGCAGTACTTC	CASSRTDSYEQYF
.	TRBV6-1	TRBJ1-5	few	TGTGCCAGCAGTGGGGCAAGACAGGCTGGCAATCAGCCCCAGCATTTT	CASSGARQAGNQPQHF
TRBD2	TRBV5-1	TRBJ2-1	once	TGCGCCAGCCGAAACCAACTAGCGGGGGGCTACAATGAGCAGTTCTTC	CASRNQLAGGYNEQFF
.	TRBV28	TRBJ2-7	.	TGTGCCAGCAGTTTATCCCCCAAAGGACAGGAGCAGTACTTC	CASSLSPKGQEQYF
.	TRBV28	TRBJ1-6	.	TGTGCCAGCAGCCTCGCGTACAGGTCGACCTATAATTCACCCCTCCACTTT	CASSLAYRSTYNSPLHF
.	TRBV14	TRBJ1-1	once	TGTGCCAGCAGCCAAGGGGTGACAAGGAACACTGAAGCTTTCTTT	CASSQGVTRNTEAFF
TRBD1	TRBV24-1	TRBJ2-1	few	TGTGCCACCAGTGATTCAACTATAACAGGGGGATGGGTCAATGAGCAGTTCTTC	CATSDSTITGGWVNEQFF
.	TRBV18	TRBJ1-5	.	TGTGCCAGCTCGCTTACAGGGTTGAAGCAGCCCCAGCATTTT	CASSLTGLKQPQHF
.	TRBV9	TRBJ2-3	once	TGTGCCAGCGACCTCGGGGGGCTAACAGATACGCAGTATTTT	CASDLGGLTDTQYF
TRBD1	TRBV30	TRBJ1-2	few	TGTGCCTGGAGTGTCGACAGGGTGGATGGCTACACCTTC	CAWSVDRVDGYTF
.	TRBV12-2	TRBJ1-3	few	TGTGCAAGTCGCTTAGCAAGACAGGGCAGAAACACCATATATTTT	CASRLARQGRNTIYF
.	TRBV7-2	TRBJ2-7	few	TGTGCCAGCAGCCGTAGAATGGGCGGGGTACAAGAGCAGTACTTC	CASSRRMGGVQEQYF
.	TRBV6-5	TRBJ1-3	.	TGTGCCAGCAGTTACTCCCCGGGAAGCTCTGGAAACACCATATATTTT	CASSYSPGSSGNTIYF
.	TRBV28	TRBJ1-2	.	TGTGCCAGCAGCCTACCAGGGATCTATGGCTACACCTTC	CASSLPGIYGYTF
.	TRBV7-2	TRBJ1-2	.	TGTGCCAGCAGCTTTAGGGGATCATCTAACTATGGCTACACCTTC	CASSFRGSSNYGYTF
.	TRBV10-1	TRBJ2-2	.	TGCGCCAGCAGCCTGGACAGCGCGAACACCGGGGAGCTGTTTTTT	CASSLDSANTGELFF
TRBD2	TRBV28	TRBJ2-1	.	TGTGCCAGCAGTCCCGGGCTAGCGGGGTACCAGCAGTTCTTC	CASSPGLAGYQQFF
TRBD2	TRBV9	TRBJ2-3	.	TGTGCCAGCAGCCAACGCTTAGCGGGTGTGACAGATACGCAGTATTTT	CASSQRLAGVTDTQYF
.	TRBV12-3/TRBV12-4	TRBJ1-2	few	TGTGCCAGCAGTTCTGGTCGGGGCTACACCTTC	CASSSGRGYTF
.	TRBV27	TRBJ2-2	.	TGTGCCAGCCGCCGGGAGGGACAGATCACCGGGGAGCTGTTTTTT	CASRREGQITGELFF
TRBD1	TRBV24-1	TRBJ2-5	few	TGTGCCACCAGTGATTCCGGGACAGGGAGTTTCGGGACCCAGTACTTC	CATSDSGTGSFGTQYF
TRBD2	TRBV11-2	TRBJ2-1	.	TGTGCCAGCAGCTCCATAGCGGGGGGGCTCGACGAGCAGTTCTTC	CASSSIAGGLDEQFF
.	TRBV5-1	TRBJ1-2	.	TGCGCCAGCAGCTTGGATCAGGGCCAGGGTAATGTTGGCTACACCTTC	CASSLDQGQGNVGYTF
.	TRBV24-1	TRBJ1-5	.	TGTGCCACCAGTGATGCGGGACGGAATAGCAATCAGCCCCAGCATTTT	CATSDAGRNSNQPQHF
TRBD1	TRBV18	TRBJ1-5	.	TGTGCCAGCTCACTGGGACAGAACAATCAGCCCCAGCATTTT	CASSLGQNNQPQHF
.	TRBV7-9	TRBJ1-6	once	TGTGCCAGCAGCTTCGCCAATAGAGCCCTAAAGCATTCACCCCTCCACTTT	CASSFANRALKHSPLHF
.	TRBV4-2	TRBJ1-2	.	TGTGCCAGCAGCCAAGAGTCCTCGTTTAGTTCAGGGGATGACTATGGCTACACCTTC	CASSQESSFSSGDDYGYTF
.	TRBV27	TRBJ1-6	.	TGTGCCAGCAGTTCCTTGACGGGGGGAAATTCACCCCTCCACTTT	CASSSLTGGNSPLHF
.	TRBV11-1	TRBJ1-6	many	TGTGCCAGCAGCTTTAGGGGATGGAATTCACCCCTCCACTTT	CASSFRGWNSPLHF
.	TRBV3-1/TRBV3-2	TRBJ1-2	.	TGTGCCAGCAGCTCGCCCTTTACAGGGAGTCCTGGCTACACCTTC	CASSSPFTGSPGYTF